Listed below are T cell receptor beta chains from one sample, sequenced in a study of OX40 agonist ivuxolimab in advanced cancers. Repertoires were generated with immunoSEQ multiplex PCR, while TCRdb's copy carries only in-frame clones and drops some. The table has just over 60,000 clones, approximately 90% seen once. This specimen consisted of CD4+ or CD8+ T cells sorted from blood, obtained in a trial of the OX40 agonist ivuxolimab. Source of these receptors: an adult with an advanced solid tumor such as melanoma, head and neck, liver or kidney cancer. The CDR3 runs from the conserved cysteine through the conserved F or W. Fields, in order: V gene, D gene, J gene, clone size, CDR3 DNA, CDR3 protein. A D gene is named only where the DNA matches it firmly. For some rows the clone size is stated as once, few or many, or as a class when expanded; others skip it.

V gene: TRBV28
D gene: TRBD1
J gene: TRBJ2-1
clone size: .
CDR3 DNA: TGTGCCAGCAGAACCGGGACAGGGCCTTTCAATGAGCAGTTCTTC
CDR3 protein: CASRTGTGPFNEQFF

V gene: TRBV7-8
D gene: TRBD2
J gene: TRBJ2-7
clone size: .
CDR3 DNA: TGTGCCAGCAGCTTAACGGCTAGCGGGAGTACCGAGCAGTACTTC
CDR3 protein: CASSLTASGSTEQYF

V gene: TRBV6-5
D gene: TRBD2
J gene: TRBJ2-1
clone size: .
CDR3 DNA: TGTGCCAGCAGTTATTGGACTAGCGAAGGATCCGAGCAGTTCTTC
CDR3 protein: CASSYWTSEGSEQFF

V gene: TRBV19
D gene: TRBD1
J gene: TRBJ1-1
clone size: .
CDR3 DNA: TGTGCCAGTAGTATGACAGGGTTTTCTGAAGCTTTCTTT
CDR3 protein: CASSMTGFSEAFF

V gene: TRBV7-2
D gene: .
J gene: TRBJ1-1
clone size: once
CDR3 DNA: TGTGCCAGCAGCTTATATGTTAACACTGAAGCTTTCTTT
CDR3 protein: CASSLYVNTEAFF

V gene: TRBV29-1
D gene: .
J gene: TRBJ2-1
clone size: .
CDR3 DNA: TGCAGCGTTGAAGTTTTATCAGAATACAATGAGCAGTTCTTC
CDR3 protein: CSVEVLSEYNEQFF

V gene: TRBV28
D gene: TRBD1
J gene: TRBJ1-2
clone size: .
CDR3 DNA: TGTGCCAGCAGAGACAGGGGCTATGGCTACACCTTC
CDR3 protein: CASRDRGYGYTF

V gene: TRBV19
D gene: .
J gene: TRBJ2-7
clone size: .
CDR3 DNA: TGTGCCAGTAGTATGGGACCCGGCACCTACGAGCAGTACTTC
CDR3 protein: CASSMGPGTYEQYF

V gene: TRBV5-5
D gene: TRBD2
J gene: TRBJ2-1
clone size: .
CDR3 DNA: TGTGCCAGCAGCTCACATAGCGGGAGGGCAGATCCGAAGCAGTTCTTC
CDR3 protein: CASSSHSGRADPKQFF

V gene: TRBV6-6
D gene: .
J gene: TRBJ2-3
clone size: .
CDR3 DNA: TGTGCCAGCCGTCTCCAGACAGGCGTCACAGATACGCAGTATTTT
CDR3 protein: CASRLQTGVTDTQYF

V gene: TRBV13
D gene: .
J gene: TRBJ1-2
clone size: .
CDR3 DNA: TGTGCCAGCAGCTTACACCTCTCCTCCCAAGGCTACACCTTC
CDR3 protein: CASSLHLSSQGYTF

V gene: TRBV6-1
D gene: TRBD1
J gene: TRBJ1-4
clone size: .
CDR3 DNA: TGTGCCAGCAGTGCAGGACAGGGGACCGGCGAAGAAAAACTGTTTTTT
CDR3 protein: CASSAGQGTGEEKLFF

V gene: TRBV13
D gene: .
J gene: TRBJ1-1
clone size: .
CDR3 DNA: TGTGCCAGCAGCCCAACAGGGCCTAACACTGAAGCTTTCTTT
CDR3 protein: CASSPTGPNTEAFF

V gene: TRBV4-1
D gene: .
J gene: TRBJ1-2
clone size: .
CDR3 DNA: TGCGCCAGCAGCGGGGCGGGCGGCGGACTAGGGGCGTATGGCTACACCTTC
CDR3 protein: CASSGAGGGLGAYGYTF

V gene: TRBV5-1
D gene: .
J gene: TRBJ2-7
clone size: .
CDR3 DNA: TGCGCCAGCAGCTTGTCATTAGCATCCTCCTACGAGCAGTACTTC
CDR3 protein: CASSLSLASSYEQYF

V gene: TRBV6-6
D gene: .
J gene: TRBJ1-1
clone size: .
CDR3 DNA: TGTGCCAGCAGTTACCTACTGACAGGTAACACTGAAGCTTTCTTT
CDR3 protein: CASSYLLTGNTEAFF

V gene: TRBV15
D gene: .
J gene: TRBJ2-7
clone size: .
CDR3 DNA: TGTGCCACCAGCAGAGATAGGGGCGGGTCCTACGAGCAGTACTTC
CDR3 protein: CATSRDRGGSYEQYF

V gene: TRBV27
D gene: .
J gene: TRBJ2-7
clone size: few
CDR3 DNA: TGTGCCAGCAGTCCCGGACGGACCTACGAGCAGTACTTC
CDR3 protein: CASSPGRTYEQYF

V gene: TRBV11-2
D gene: .
J gene: TRBJ2-1
clone size: few
CDR3 DNA: TGTGCCAGCAGCTTAAGGGGACGGCTAGCCCTGGACAATGAGCAGTTCTTC
CDR3 protein: CASSLRGRLALDNEQFF

V gene: TRBV25-1
D gene: .
J gene: TRBJ1-4
clone size: few
CDR3 DNA: TGTGCCAGCAGTGAATACAGTTTTAATGAAAAACTGTTTTTT
CDR3 protein: CASSEYSFNEKLFF

V gene: TRBV5-4
D gene: .
J gene: TRBJ2-7
clone size: .
CDR3 DNA: TGTGCCAGCAGCTTGCCCCTAGCGCGGTATCCCTACGAGCAGTACTTC
CDR3 protein: CASSLPLARYPYEQYF

V gene: TRBV19
D gene: TRBD1
J gene: TRBJ1-2
clone size: .
CDR3 DNA: TGTGCCAGTAGCCCAAAAGGGGGCTTTGGCTACACCTTC
CDR3 protein: CASSPKGGFGYTF

V gene: TRBV27
D gene: .
J gene: TRBJ1-5
clone size: medium-sized
CDR3 DNA: TGTGCCAGCAGTTTATGGGGAGGCCAGCCCCAGCATTTT
CDR3 protein: CASSLWGGQPQHF

V gene: TRBV5-1
D gene: TRBD2
J gene: TRBJ2-7
clone size: .
CDR3 DNA: TGCGCCAGCAGCTTGGAGGTAGCGGGTTACGAGCAGTACTTC
CDR3 protein: CASSLEVAGYEQYF

V gene: TRBV4-3
D gene: TRBD1
J gene: TRBJ1-1
clone size: .
CDR3 DNA: TGCGCCAGCAGCCAAGACGGATCCCTTTTAACAGGGGGTATGAACACTGAAGCTTTCTTT
CDR3 protein: CASSQDGSLLTGGMNTEAFF

V gene: TRBV10-1
D gene: TRBD1
J gene: TRBJ2-4
clone size: .
CDR3 DNA: TGCGCCAGCAGTGAGAGACGGACAGGGGGATACCGAGCCAAAAACATTCAGTACTTC
CDR3 protein: CASSERRTGGYRAKNIQYF

V gene: TRBV4-3
D gene: .
J gene: TRBJ1-2
clone size: .
CDR3 DNA: TGCGCCAGCACCCGTGGGGCTAACTATGGCTACACCTTC
CDR3 protein: CASTRGANYGYTF

V gene: TRBV4-1
D gene: .
J gene: TRBJ2-7
clone size: .
CDR3 DNA: TGCGCCAGCAGCCAAGAGGAGGGAGGTTTCTACGAGCAGTACTTC
CDR3 protein: CASSQEEGGFYEQYF

V gene: TRBV5-1
D gene: .
J gene: TRBJ2-1
clone size: .
CDR3 DNA: TGCGCCAGCAGCTTGGTTCCAGCGGACAGTTACAATGAGCAGTTCTTC
CDR3 protein: CASSLVPADSYNEQFF

V gene: TRBV7-9
D gene: .
J gene: TRBJ1-3
clone size: .
CDR3 DNA: TGTGCCACCAATCCGGGCCGGGAGGCTGGAAACACCATATATTTT
CDR3 protein: CATNPGREAGNTIYF

V gene: TRBV14
D gene: .
J gene: TRBJ1-1
clone size: once
CDR3 DNA: TGTGCCAGCAGCCATGGAGGGCCTTTGAACACTGAAGCTTTCTTT
CDR3 protein: CASSHGGPLNTEAFF

V gene: TRBV16
D gene: .
J gene: TRBJ1-5
clone size: .
CDR3 DNA: TGTGCCAGCAGCCGGCGTCAGAACAATCAGCCCCAGCATTTT
CDR3 protein: CASSRRQNNQPQHF

V gene: TRBV7-9
D gene: .
J gene: TRBJ2-7
clone size: .
CDR3 DNA: TGTGCCAGCAGCTTAGCAAGGGAAGAGCAGTACTTC
CDR3 protein: CASSLAREEQYF

V gene: TRBV9
D gene: .
J gene: TRBJ2-2
clone size: .
CDR3 DNA: TGTGCCAGCAGCAAAGGTACCGGGGAGCTGTTTTTT
CDR3 protein: CASSKGTGELFF

V gene: TRBV6-5
D gene: .
J gene: TRBJ2-1
clone size: .
CDR3 DNA: TGTGCCAGCAGTTACAGGGTTGATGAGCAGTTCTTC
CDR3 protein: CASSYRVDEQFF

V gene: TRBV19
D gene: TRBD2
J gene: TRBJ2-3
clone size: once
CDR3 DNA: TGTGCCAGTAGTATCAGCGGGAGTGTAGATACGCAGTATTTT
CDR3 protein: CASSISGSVDTQYF

V gene: TRBV27
D gene: .
J gene: TRBJ2-7
clone size: .
CDR3 DNA: TGTGCCAGCAGTCTACGGGGCCTGGGCTACGAGCAGTACTTC
CDR3 protein: CASSLRGLGYEQYF

V gene: TRBV15
D gene: TRBD2
J gene: TRBJ2-5
clone size: .
CDR3 DNA: TGTGCCACCAGAACGGGACTAGCGATGGAGACCCAGTACTTC
CDR3 protein: CATRTGLAMETQYF

V gene: TRBV11-1
D gene: .
J gene: TRBJ1-1
clone size: .
CDR3 DNA: TGTGCCAGCAGCTTAGACCGATATAACACTGAAGCTTTCTTT
CDR3 protein: CASSLDRYNTEAFF

V gene: TRBV29-1
D gene: .
J gene: TRBJ1-2
clone size: .
CDR3 DNA: TGCAGCGTTGACAGAGACTATGGCTACACCTTC
CDR3 protein: CSVDRDYGYTF

V gene: TRBV27
D gene: .
J gene: TRBJ2-7
clone size: .
CDR3 DNA: TGTGCCAGCAGTTTGGGTCGGACGTACGAGCAGTACTTC
CDR3 protein: CASSLGRTYEQYF

V gene: TRBV2
D gene: TRBD2
J gene: TRBJ2-3
clone size: .
CDR3 DNA: TGTGCCAGCAGTAGTAGCAGCGGGCGGGAGCCATGGTCGCAGTATTTT
CDR3 protein: CASSSSSGREPWSQYF

V gene: TRBV4-1
D gene: .
J gene: TRBJ2-7
clone size: many
CDR3 DNA: TGCGCCAGCAGCCAAGAGTGGGGTGGCGAGCAGTACTTC
CDR3 protein: CASSQEWGGEQYF

V gene: TRBV6-5
D gene: .
J gene: TRBJ2-3
clone size: .
CDR3 DNA: TGTGCCAGCAGTTACTCAGATACGCAGTATTTT
CDR3 protein: CASSYSDTQYF

V gene: TRBV16
D gene: .
J gene: TRBJ2-7
clone size: .
CDR3 DNA: TGTGCCAGCAGCCCCAGAGGGGACCGAGAGCAGTACTTC
CDR3 protein: CASSPRGDREQYF

V gene: TRBV27
D gene: .
J gene: TRBJ2-1
clone size: .
CDR3 DNA: TGTGCCAGCAGTTCCGGGACACCCCGAAATGAGCAGTTCTTC
CDR3 protein: CASSSGTPRNEQFF

V gene: TRBV14
D gene: TRBD2
J gene: TRBJ2-1
clone size: .
CDR3 DNA: TGTGCCAGCAGCCGGAACCTAGCGGGAACCTACAATGAGCAGTTCTTC
CDR3 protein: CASSRNLAGTYNEQFF

V gene: TRBV6-5
D gene: TRBD1
J gene: TRBJ2-7
clone size: .
CDR3 DNA: TGTGCCAGCAGTTACTCTCTGAGACAGGGAGTCTACGAGCAGTACTTC
CDR3 protein: CASSYSLRQGVYEQYF

V gene: TRBV2
D gene: TRBD2
J gene: TRBJ2-1
clone size: once
CDR3 DNA: TGTGCCAGCAGGACGACTAGCGGAGCAGGTTGGAGGAATGAGCAGTTCTTC
CDR3 protein: CASRTTSGAGWRNEQFF

V gene: TRBV9
D gene: .
J gene: TRBJ2-1
clone size: .
CDR3 DNA: TGTGCCAGCAGCGTAGACCCAGTCTCCTACAATGAGCAGTTCTTC
CDR3 protein: CASSVDPVSYNEQFF

V gene: TRBV5-5
D gene: TRBD2
J gene: TRBJ2-5
clone size: .
CDR3 DNA: TGTGCCAGCAGCCAGGGACTAGCGGGGCGAGAGACCCAGTACTTC
CDR3 protein: CASSQGLAGRETQYF

V gene: TRBV15
D gene: .
J gene: TRBJ2-1
clone size: .
CDR3 DNA: TGTGCCACCAGTCCTAATCGACCGGGGGGCGTCTACAATGAGCAGTTCTTC
CDR3 protein: CATSPNRPGGVYNEQFF

V gene: TRBV2
D gene: .
J gene: TRBJ2-1
clone size: .
CDR3 DNA: TGTGCCAGCAGTGGCCACAATGGACTGGTATACAATGAGCAGTTCTTC
CDR3 protein: CASSGHNGLVYNEQFF